This T cell receptor (beta chain) was obtained from a study of T cells in women clearing cervical HPV infection. The repertoire was sequenced with immunoSEQ multiplex PCR; TCRdb's copy has only in-frame clones and lacks some. The sample data list about 15,000 clones. Germline CDR1 SGHTA, CDR2 FQGNSA. The length of the CDR3 is 15 residues. V was trimmed by 5 bases and J by 4 bases, leaving 14 bases between them. Regarding this clone: The read terminates 3 residues ahead of where the CDR3 ends, so the germline J gene completes it.

This chain connects TRBV7-2 to TRBJ1-4, with D perhaps matching TRBD1 (6 bases). This receptor was taken from a woman aged 18 to 75 with a cervical HPV16 infection that either progressed to CIN3+ or cleared (not recorded which). The sample comprised blood buffy coat. The CDR3 sequence is CASSESGQINEKLFF. The CDR3 bases that were read are TGTGCCAGCAGCGAATCCGGACAGATTAATGAAAAA.